A single sample gave rise to the 20 T cell receptor beta chains below, sequenced in a study of identical twins. TCRdb passed the 5' RACE reads through MiXCR, listing each CDR3 protein once. Of 300,000 or so distinct CDR3 sequences detected, around 9.7% appear once; the ten largest clones hold roughly 7%. These data were also reused for a study on yellow fever vaccine responses in identical twins.

The sequenced sample consisted of CD8+ T cells sorted from blood. These receptors were collected from a woman aged 18-35 years in good health.

The V and J genes are TRBV4-3 and TRBJ2-1; D not resolved. Germline assignment: CDR1 LGHNA and CDR2 YSLEER. The CDR3 consists of 14 residues. The ends were cut back, 0 bases at V and 1 base at J, with 4 bases in the middle. This CDR3 reads CASSQDWSYNEQFF. As DNA, the CDR3 is TGCGCCAGCAGCCAAGATTGGTCCTACAATGAGCAGTTCTTC.

This clonotype was detected ten times or more. This chain's CDR3 is CATIHRYTLGTEAFF. The CDR3 DNA follows: TGTGCCACCATACACCGTTACACCTTGGGCACTGAAGCTTTCTTT. The rearrangement uses TRBV28 and TRBJ1-1; no firm D call. V shed 10 bases and J shed 4 bases, with 22 bases lying between them. CDR3 size: 15 residues. Per the germline V gene, CDR1 is MDHEN and CDR2 is SYDVKM.

Many counts were recorded for this clonotype. The CDR3 region is CASSLLGIWRDQREGLNGELFF. CDR3 nucleotides: TGTGCCAGCAGTCTCTTAGGGATCTGGCGGGACCAGAGGGAGGGCCTTAACGGGGAGCTGTTTTTT. The rearrangement uses TRBV25-1 and TRBJ2-2; 7 nucleotides agree with TRBD2. V gave up 5 bases and J gave up 7 bases; unmatched junction bases: 31. This CDR3 is 22 amino acids long. Germline lookup yields CDR1 MGHDK and CDR2 SYGVNS.

This clonotype was found many times. V usage is TRBV2 and J usage is TRBJ1-1; possible D gene TRBD1, 5 bases. The CDR3 totals 13 residues. Trimming pared 7 bases from V and 0 bases from J, leaving 9 bases between. CDR1 and CDR2 from the germline V gene are SNHLY and FYNNEI. As DNA, the CDR3 is TGTGCCAGCATGGGACGAATGAACACTGAAGCTTTCTTT. Encoded protein: CASMGRMNTEAFF.

This clonotype has just a few counts. V is TRBV27 and J is TRBJ2-5; perhaps TRBD2 as D (6 bases). The CDR3 is made up of 15 amino acids. Germline V gene sequence: CDR1 MNHEY, CDR2 SMNVEV (reference sequence). Trimming removed 2 bases from V and 3 bases from J, with 13 bases in between. CDR3 amino acids: CASSLISGSEETQYF. The CDR3 region has the DNA TGTGCCAGCAGTTTAATCTCCGGGAGCGAAGAGACCCAGTACTTC.

This rearrangement joins TRBV12-3 or TRBV12-4 to TRBJ1-2, with 9 nucleotides matching TRBD1. With 3 bases clipped from V and 4 bases from J, the junction kept 6 bases outside the gene matches. The CDR3 extends over 15 amino acids. CDR3: CASSFGTGYGYGYTF. Written as DNA, the CDR3 is TGTGCCAGCAGTTTTGGGACAGGGTATGGCTATGGCTACACCTTC.

The V gene is TRBV27, the J gene TRBJ2-7; unclear D gene. Per the germline V gene, CDR1 is MNHEY and CDR2 is SMNVEV (reference sequence). CDR3 length equals 13 residues. V lost 8 bases and J 7 bases, leaving 18 bases between the germline ends. Written as DNA, the CDR3 is TGTGCCAGCTCGGGTCTTCCTGGAGAGGAGCAGTACTTC. Translating it yields CASSGLPGEEQYF.

The V gene is TRBV11-2, the J gene TRBJ2-7; D gene unclear. V shed 5 bases and J shed 4 bases, with 15 bases lying between them. The CDR3 contains 14 residues. The germline CDR1 and CDR2 sequences are SGHAT and FQNNGV. The CDR3 DNA is TGTGCCAGCAGCCTAGGACCATCCGTATACGAGCAGTACTTC. This gives the protein CASSLGPSVYEQYF.

Ten or more counts support this clonotype. The V call is TRBV27, the J call TRBJ2-7; tentatively, D is TRBD2 (6 bases). In germline, CDR1 is MNHEY, CDR2 SMNVEV (reference sequence). The CDR3 sequence is 16 residues long. The ends were cut back, 4 bases at V and 0 bases at J, with 16 bases in the middle. CDR3 region: CASSSRLAAPSYEQYF. The CDR3, as DNA: TGTGCCAGCAGTTCCCGTTTAGCGGCCCCCTCCTACGAGCAGTACTTC.

The rearrangement uses TRBV7-9 and TRBJ2-1, with D perhaps TRBD1 (6 bases). This CDR3 region has 13 residues. The V and J ends lost 3 bases and 6 bases respectively, with 9 bases between them. Germline CDR1 is SEHNR and CDR2 is FQNEAQ (reference sequence). CDR3 DNA: TGTGCCAGCAGCTTTCGAGGGGGCAATGAGCAGTTCTTC. Translated: CASSFRGGNEQFF.

This clonotype has more than one count but fewer than ten. The chain uses TRBV12-3 or TRBV12-4 and TRBJ2-3, with a tentative D call TRBD2 (7 bases). The V end was cut by 8 bases, the J end by 3 bases, with 9 bases between. CDR3 length equals 12 residues. DNA for the CDR3: TGTGCCAGCGCGGGGGCGACAGATACGCAGTATTTT. Translated, it gives CASAGATDTQYF.

The chain has TRBV20-1 and TRBJ2-1, with no clear D. The CDR3 runs to 13 residues. The V gene lost 0 bases and the J gene lost 6 bases, with 9 bases spanning the gap. CDR1 DFQATT and CDR2 SNEGSKA come from the germline V gene (reference sequence). CDR3 coding DNA: TGCAGTGCTAGAGATCTGGAGAGCAATGAGCAGTTCTTC. It codes for CSARDLESNEQFF.

This clonotype was detected ten times or more. This chain connects TRBV6-6 to TRBJ1-1; no reliable D call. V lost 0 bases and J 1 base, leaving 0 bases between the germline ends. CDR1 MNHNY and CDR2 SVGAGI come from the germline V gene (reference sequence). The CDR3 is 12 residues long. CDR3 protein: CASSYSNTEAFF. Here the CDR3 DNA reads TGTGCCAGCAGTTACTCGAACACTGAAGCTTTCTTT.

Ten or more counts support this clonotype. V is TRBV7-8 and J is TRBJ2-4; no clear D. CDR3 length: 17 residues. Looked up from germline, CDR1 is SGHVS and CDR2 is FQNEAQ. The germline V and J ends were trimmed by 0 bases and 0 bases, with 12 bases remaining between them. DNA of the CDR3: TGTGCCAGCAGCTTAGCGGGTGGCGGCCTAGCCAAAAACATTCAGTACTTC. Protein: CASSLAGGGLAKNIQYF.

This clonotype came up a few times. Here the CDR3 reads CSVEDPGQGVGYEQYF. The CDR3, as DNA: TGCAGCGTTGAAGACCCCGGACAGGGGGTGGGCTACGAGCAGTACTTC. The chain joins TRBV29-1 to TRBJ2-7; TRBD1 agrees at 10 bases. V dropped 0 bases and J dropped 3; count of bases not matched to a gene: 8. The V gene's germline CDR1 is SQVTM and CDR2 ANQGSEA. The CDR3 length is 16 residues.

In this sample, this clonotype turned up many times. This chain uses TRBV6-4 with TRBJ1-1, with D hard to call. The CDR3 sequence is 14 residues long. Germline CDR1 and CDR2: MRHNA and SNTAGT. Trimming took off 4 bases at V and 0 bases at J, with 9 bases between the two ends. CDR3 sequence (DNA): TGTGCCAGCAGTGCAGAAGCCATGAACACTGAAGCTTTCTTT. This codes for CASSAEAMNTEAFF.

This clonotype was seen only a few times. The chain couples TRBV2 to TRBJ1-5, with D possibly TRBD1 on 6 matching bases. The CDR3 has 17 residues. Germline V CDR1 and CDR2: SNHLY, FYNNEI. V was trimmed by 2 bases and J by 2 bases, leaving 16 bases between them. CDR3 region: CASSERLGAGGNQPQHF. In DNA form, the CDR3 reads TGTGCCAGCAGTGAACGGCTGGGGGCAGGAGGCAATCAGCCCCAGCATTTT.

In this sample, this clonotype turned up many times. This chain joins TRBV20-1 and TRBJ2-1; maybe TRBD2 (5 bases). CDR1 and CDR2 from the germline V gene are DFQATT and SNEGSKA (reference sequence). V shed 6 bases and J shed 3 bases, with 18 bases lying between them. The CDR3 contains 15 residues. CDR3 nucleotide sequence: TGCAGTGCAGATCTCTTGAGCGGTGACTACAATGAGCAGTTCTTC. Residues: CSADLLSGDYNEQFF.

The V call is TRBV29-1, the J call TRBJ2-6; no clear D gene. Germline lookup yields CDR1 SQVTM and CDR2 ANQGSEA. V was trimmed by 5 bases and J by 0 bases, leaving 11 bases between them. There are 15 residues in the CDR3. CDR3 DNA: TGCAGCGTTACCCCCTGGGGCTCTGGGGCCAACGTCCTGACTTTC. Its translation: CSVTPWGSGANVLTF.

This clonotype was picked up many times. The gene calls are TRBV4-3 and TRBJ2-7; D may correspond to TRBD1 or TRBD2 (5 bases each). Germline V lookup: CDR1 LGHNA, CDR2 YSLEER. Trimming took off 0 bases at V and 0 bases at J, with 12 bases between the two ends. The CDR3 is 16 residues long. CDR3 loop: CASSQDRDLISYEQYF. In DNA, the CDR3 is TGCGCCAGCAGCCAAGACCGGGACCTCATCTCCTACGAGCAGTACTTC.